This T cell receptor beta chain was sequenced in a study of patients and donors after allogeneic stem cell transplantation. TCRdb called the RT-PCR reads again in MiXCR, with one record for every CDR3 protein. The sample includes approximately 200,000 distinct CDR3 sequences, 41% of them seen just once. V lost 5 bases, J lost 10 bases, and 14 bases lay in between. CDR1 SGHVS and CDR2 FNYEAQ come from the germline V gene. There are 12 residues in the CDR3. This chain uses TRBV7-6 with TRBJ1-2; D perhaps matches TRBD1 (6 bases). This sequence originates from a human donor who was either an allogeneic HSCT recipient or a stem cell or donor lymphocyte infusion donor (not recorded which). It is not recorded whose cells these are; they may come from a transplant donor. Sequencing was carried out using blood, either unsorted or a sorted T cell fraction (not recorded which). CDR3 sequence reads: CASSPLGADYTF. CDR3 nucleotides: TGTGCCAGCAGCCCCCTGGGGGCAGACTACACCTTC.